Below are 22 T cell receptor beta chains sequenced from a single sample in a study of blood T cell repertoires in COVID-19. The data were produced by immunoSEQ multiplex PCR, yet TCRdb's version contains in-frame clones alone and is incomplete. The sample lists a few hundred thousand clones, nearly 90% seen once, with under 3% in the top ten. Sequenced input: PBMCs or T cells enriched from blood (not recorded which). The origin of the receptors is a woman in her 50s who had been exposed to COVID-19.

A single count supports this clone. The chain has TRBV7-9 and TRBJ2-3, with D possibly being TRBD1 (5 bases). CDR1 and CDR2 (germline): SEHNR, FQNEAQ (reference sequence). V lost 1 base, J lost 4 bases, and 12 bases lay in between. The CDR3 consists of 15 residues. The CDR3, as DNA: TGTGCCAGCAGCTTAGTCAAGGGGTGGGCAGATACGCAGTATTTT. Translated, it gives CASSLVKGWADTQYF. Full variable domain (outside the CDR3, taken from reference TRBV7-9 and TRBJ2-3): DTGVSQNPRHKITKRGQNVTFRCDPISEHNRLYWYRQTLGQGPEFLTYFQNEAQLEKSRLLSDRFSAERPKGSFSTLEIQRTEQGDSAMYLCASSLVKGWADTQYFGPGTRLTVL.

This chain links TRBV30 with TRBJ1-5; no definite D call. CDR1 and CDR2 from the germline V gene are GTSNPN and SVGIG (reference sequence). V lost 0 bases and J lost 0, with 21 bases in between. The CDR3 totals 19 residues. CDR3 region: CAWSVSFSGGIISNQPQHF. The CDR3 DNA sequence: TGTGCCTGGAGTGTAAGTTTTAGTGGCGGCATTATTAGCAATCAGCCCCAGCATTTT. Variable domain in full (rest from reference TRBV30 and TRBJ1-5): SQTIHQWPATLVQPVGSPLSLECTVEGTSNPNLYWYRQAAGRGLQLLFYSVGIGQISSEVPQNLSASRPQDRQFILSSKKLLLSDSGFYLCAWSVSFSGGIISNQPQHFGDGTRLSIL.

The rearrangement joins TRBV6-4 to TRBJ2-2; 10 positions match TRBD1. V shed 5 bases and J 3 bases; nucleotides not matched to a gene: 3. Looked up from germline, CDR1 is MRHNA and CDR2 is SNTAGT. CDR3 size: 15 residues. The CDR3 DNA sequence: TGTGCCAGCAGTAGGGACAGGGGAGACACCGGGGAGCTGTTTTTT. It is translated as CASSRDRGDTGELFF.

The chain combines TRBV30 with TRBJ1-6, with TRBD1 as a possible D gene (6 bases). Germline CDR1 is GTSNPN and CDR2 is SVGIG (reference sequence). V dropped 2 bases and J dropped 0 bases, with 23 bases sitting between them. The CDR3 runs 20 residues. CDR3: CAWSLLRQGIYFSYNSPLHF. CDR3 bases: TGTGCCTGGAGTCTGCTGCGGCAGGGGATTTACTTCTCCTATAATTCACCCCTCCACTTT.

V gene TRBV4-1 combines with J gene TRBJ2-1; 8 nucleotides agree with TRBD1. Germline-derived CDR1 and CDR2 are MGHRA and YSYEKL. After removal of 0 bases from V and 3 bases from J, the junction contained 13 bases not matched to a gene. The CDR3 contains 19 residues. The CDR3 nucleotides are TGCGCCAGCAGCCAAGAAGATCCCCGGGCCAGGGGGCTCTACAATGAGCAGTTCTTC. Translated, it gives CASSQEDPRARGLYNEQFF.

This clone was counted many times. J is TRBJ2-7 and V is TRBV21-1; the DNA was not compared with TRBD2, the D call given in the table. TRBV21-1 is shown as a pseudogene. CDR3 length: 13 residues. Here the CDR3 DNA reads TGTGCTACCGGGGGACTCCCGCGGGACGAGCAGTACTTC. Its protein product is CATGGLPRDEQYF.

The V call is TRBV12-5, the J call TRBJ1-2, with a weak D call TRBD1 (5 bases). V was trimmed by 3 bases and J by 5 bases, leaving 16 bases between them. Germline-derived CDR1 and CDR2 are LGHNT and FRNRAP. This CDR3 contains 15 residues. The CDR3 region is CASGLAGLEEYGYTF. The CDR3 region has the DNA TGTGCTAGTGGTTTAGCGGGGCTGGAAGAGTATGGCTACACCTTC. The full variable domain, completed using reference TRBV12-5 and TRBJ1-2, is DARVTQTPRHKVTEMGQEVTMRCQPILGHNTVFWYRQTMMQGLELLAYFRNRAPLDDSGMPKDRFSAEMPDATLATLKIQPSEPRDSAVYFCASGLAGLEEYGYTFGSGTRLTVV.

This clone has a handful of counts. This chain links TRBV7-2 with TRBJ1-5; 8 bases are a match to TRBD1. The CDR3 spans 16 residues. Germline values: CDR1 SGHTA, CDR2 FQGNSA. Germline trimming cut 3 bases from V and 2 bases from J; bases unmatched to any gene: 6. Here the CDR3 reads CASSFEGQVGNQPQHF. CDR3 nucleotides: TGTGCCAGCAGCTTCGAGGGACAGGTTGGCAATCAGCCCCAGCATTTT.

V gene TRBV6-5 combines with J gene TRBJ1-6, with 9 bases identical to TRBD1. The V gene's germline CDR1 is MNHEY and CDR2 SVGAGI. Germline trimming cut 6 bases from V and 6 bases from J; bases unmatched to any gene: 6. CDR3 size: 15 residues. CDR3 bases: TGTGCCAGCAGGGCCGACAGGGGGTCTAATTCACCCCTCCACTTT. Encoded protein: CASRADRGSNSPLHF.

The CDR3: CASSMRQGASYEQYF. The DNA for the CDR3 is TGTGCCAGCAGCATGAGACAGGGGGCCTCCTACGAGCAGTACTTC. This chain links TRBV9 with TRBJ2-7; TRBD1 aligns across 10 bases. The CDR3 loop spans 15 amino acids. With 4 bases clipped from V and 0 bases from J, the junction kept 4 bases outside the gene matches. Germline CDR1 SGDLS, CDR2 YYNGEE.

Only one count was recorded for this clone. The CDR3 loop reads CASSLDGGYEQYF. CDR3 in DNA: TGTGCCAGCAGTCTCGACGGGGGTTACGAGCAGTACTTC. This chain connects TRBV28 to TRBJ2-7, with D possibly TRBD2 on 6 matching bases. Germline-derived CDR1 and CDR2 are MDHEN and SYDVKM. CDR3 length equals 13 residues. Trimming cost V 5 bases and J 4 bases, with 12 bases left between them.

The gene calls are TRBV24-1 and TRBJ2-6, with a possible D match to TRBD1 (6 bases). Deletions cut 5 bases from V and 4 bases from J, with 11 bases between. Germline-derived CDR1 and CDR2 are KGHDR and SFDVKD. The CDR3 consists of 15 residues. CDR3 in amino acids: CATSGSGEGANVLTF. The CDR3 DNA follows: TGTGCCACCAGTGGGTCAGGGGAGGGGGCCAACGTCCTGACTTTC.

The chain links TRBV2 to TRBJ1-5; no firm D call. Germline V gives CDR1 SNHLY, CDR2 FYNNEI. With 7 bases removed from V and 0 bases from J, the gap between germline ends came to 4 bases. The CDR3 length is 12 residues. DNA of the CDR3: TGTGCCAGCACCGTTAGCAATCAGCCCCAGCATTTT. Encoded protein: CASTVSNQPQHF.

The genes are TRBV28 and TRBJ2-7; TRBD2 agrees at 11 bases. The CDR3 extends over 16 amino acids. J gave up 5 bases and V 6 bases, and 12 bases lay outside the gene matches. Germline assignment: CDR1 MDHEN and CDR2 SYDVKM. As DNA, the CDR3 is TGTGCCAGCAGGGGGACTAGCGGACCTATCGGGGACGAGCAGTACTTC. Translation gives CASRGTSGPIGDEQYF. The whole variable domain, filled in from reference TRBV28 and TRBJ2-7, reads DVKVTQSSRYLVKRTGEKVFLECVQDMDHENMFWYRQDPGLGLRLIYFSYDVKMKEKGDIPEGYSVSREKKERFSLILESASTNQTSMYLCASRGTSGPIGDEQYFGPGTRLTVT.

The CDR3 nucleotides are TGCGCCAGCAGCTTGTATCTCGGCGGTACTAATGAAAAACTGTTTTTT. Translation: CASSLYLGGTNEKLFF. This chain connects TRBV5-1 to TRBJ1-4, with unresolved D. CDR1 is SGHRS, CDR2 YFSETQ, per germline. The CDR3 consists of 16 residues. V lost 1 base and J 2 bases, leaving 12 bases between the germline ends. Variable domain in full (rest from reference TRBV5-1 and TRBJ1-4): KAGVTQTPRYLIKTRGQQVTLSCSPISGHRSVSWYQQTPGQGLQFLFEYFSETQRNKGNFPGRFSGRQFSNSRSEMNVSTLELGDSALYLCASSLYLGGTNEKLFFGSGTQLSVL.

The genes are TRBV7-2 and TRBJ2-2; D not certain. CDR1 SGHTA and CDR2 FQGNSA come from the germline V gene. The CDR3 is made up of 14 amino acids. V was shortened by 1 base and J by 4 bases, with 7 bases between the two germline ends. CDR3 DNA: TGTGCCAGCAGCTTAGTTAAGAGCACCGGGGAGCTGTTTTTT. This sequence encodes CASSLVKSTGELFF.

The chain couples TRBV9 to TRBJ2-5; TRBD1 agrees at 8 bases. Germline values: CDR1 SGDLS, CDR2 YYNGEE. The V and J ends lost 4 bases and 4 bases, in that order; junction bases with no gene match: 9. The CDR3 consists of 15 residues. Here the CDR3 reads CASSPTGAGGETQYF. DNA of the CDR3: TGTGCCAGCAGCCCGACAGGGGCCGGGGGAGAGACCCAGTACTTC. Variable domain in full (rest from reference TRBV9 and TRBJ2-5): DSGVTQTPKHLITATGQRVTLRCSPRSGDLSVYWYQQSLDQGLQFLIQYYNGEERAKGNILERFSAQQFPDLHSELNLSSLELGDSALYFCASSPTGAGGETQYFGPGTRLLVL.

The chain employs TRBV4-1 and TRBJ2-2; D is undetermined. CDR1 and CDR2 from the germline V gene are MGHRA and YSYEKL. The CDR3 covers 18 residues. The germline V and J ends were trimmed by 0 bases and 4 bases, with 18 bases remaining between them. The CDR3 region is CASSQEIGGRLATGELFF. CDR3 DNA sequence: TGCGCCAGCAGCCAAGAAATCGGTGGGCGCCTGGCCACCGGGGAGCTGTTTTTT.

The V call is TRBV18, the J call TRBJ2-1, with 12 bases lining up with TRBD2. The length of the CDR3 is 15 residues. Germline lookup yields CDR1 KGHSH and CDR2 LQKENI. Losses at the gene ends were 6 bases for V and 8 bases for J; bases not matched to a gene: 8. This chain's CDR3 is CASSSLAGGLDEQFF. Here the CDR3 DNA reads TGTGCCAGCTCCTCCCTAGCGGGGGGGCTTGATGAGCAGTTCTTC.

This rearrangement joins TRBV19 to TRBJ2-7; the match to TRBD1 covers 8 bases. The CDR3 totals 14 residues. V dropped 3 bases and J dropped 3; count of bases not matched to a gene: 4. Per the germline V gene, CDR1 is LNHDA and CDR2 is SQIVND (reference sequence). CDR3 sequence reads: CASSMAQGGYEQYF. CDR3 bases: TGTGCCAGTAGTATGGCACAGGGGGGCTACGAGCAGTACTTC.

The rearrangement joins TRBV30 to TRBJ1-3; D uncertain. The germline CDR1 and CDR2 sequences are GTSNPN and SVGIG (reference sequence). V lost 7 bases, J lost 0 bases, and 19 bases lay in between. This CDR3 spans 16 amino acids. CDR3 nucleotide sequence: TGTGCCTCCACGAACTCTTTTTACCTCTCTGGAAACACCATATATTTT. It codes for CASTNSFYLSGNTIYF.

The table lists this clone with a count of one. The genes are TRBV18 and TRBJ2-3, with D tentatively TRBD1 (6 bases). V dropped 3 bases and J dropped 2 bases, with 15 bases sitting between them. The CDR3 extends over 16 amino acids. The V gene's germline CDR1 is KGHSH and CDR2 LQKENI. The chain's CDR3 is CASSPTRQGHTDTQYF. The CDR3 DNA sequence: TGTGCCAGCTCACCCACTCGGCAGGGACACACAGATACGCAGTATTTT.